Listed below are T cell receptor beta chains from one sample, sequenced in a study of cytomegalovirus exposure and HLA in healthy donors. Here immunoSEQ multiplex PCR was the method, and the copy in TCRdb shows in-frame clones only, minus some. In the table there are 150,000 to 200,000 clones, just under 90% of which are singletons. The source material was PBMCs. The receptors originated from a woman aged 25 to 39 in good health and CMV-seronegative. Each CDR3 is given without its conserved first and last residue. Each record gives: J gene, V gene, CDR3 protein.

TRBJ1-2 | TRBV27 | ASSFRDYYGYT
TRBJ2-2 | TRBV5-1 | ASSFVGGNTGELF
TRBJ2-7 | TRBV11-1 | ASSRLGASPSYEQY
TRBJ2-3 | TRBV7-8 | ASEGAGTQYLSTDTQY
TRBJ1-5 | TRBV6-1 | ASSAGQGGNQPQH
TRBJ2-7 | TRBV6-5 | ASGQGSYEQY
TRBJ1-1 | TRBV2 | ASSTGTGPNTEAF
TRBJ1-6 | TRBV19 | ASMGGPNAGGSPLH
TRBJ1-2 | TRBV7-6 | ASSPTGNYGYT
TRBJ1-1 | TRBV29-1 | SVEGALDTEAF
TRBJ1-5 | TRBV19 | ASSLGQPEPQH
TRBJ2-7 | TRBV6-1 | ASSEFFQGAGYEQY
TRBJ1-5 | TRBV25-1 | ASSELGNNQPQH
TRBJ2-5 | TRBV18 | ASSPGTGQETQY
TRBJ1-1 | TRBV6-1 | ASSEGWEGIVAF
TRBJ1-6 | TRBV6-5 | ASSFGQGAPSSPLH
TRBJ1-1 | TRBV4-3 | ASSQLSVTGMNTEAF
TRBJ2-7 | TRBV5-1 | ASSLGQGRGYEQY
TRBJ2-7 | TRBV7-6 | ASSLSGGSYEQY
TRBJ2-7 | TRBV6-6 | ASSLYRGPPYEQY
TRBJ2-3 | TRBV30 | ASQSPGGTNTQY
TRBJ2-2 | TRBV7-7 | ASSLEAGGELF
TRBJ2-7 | TRBV2 | ASSSPDSRSSYEQY
TRBJ2-5 | TRBV6-5 | ASSYSILNSQETQY
TRBJ2-7 | TRBV21-1 | ASSKAYSTKRKIRPEQY
TRBJ2-7 | TRBV30 | AWSIAGGPSYEQY
TRBJ1-2 | TRBV6-1 | ASRKDGNNYGYT
TRBJ2-7 | TRBV27 | ATRREAVTYEQY
TRBJ1-4 | TRBV7-5 | VRSFRDITNEKLF
TRBJ1-2 | TRBV5-4 | ASRSTGSHGYT
TRBJ1-5 | TRBV5-6 | ASSLVGYNQPQH
TRBJ2-1 | TRBV6-1 | ASIIGGYNEQF
TRBJ1-2 | TRBV19 | ASSILGDAYGYT
TRBJ2-6 | TRBV29-1 | NLAGGANVLT
TRBJ1-2 | TRBV27 | ASSLSARGYGYT
TRBJ2-2 | TRBV5-1 | ASSGKSGLAGGTGELF